This paragraph reports one T cell receptor (beta chain). Its antigen is as yet unknown. Only in-frame clones appear in the TCRdb table, and some are missing; sequencing was by immunoSEQ multiplex PCR. The sample includes approximately 38,000 clones, around 82% of them seen just once. The sample originates from a study of OX40 agonist ivuxolimab in advanced cancers. Study-wide background: Three individuals attained partial responses, comprising one hepatocellular carcinoma case and two cutaneous melanoma cases. Findings of the study overall: Nonresponders included some who also had low normalized T-cell clonal expansion. Undetermined was the antigen specificity of the expanded peripheral T cells.

This CDR3 has 13 amino acids. With V trimmed by 9 bases and J by 3 bases, 5 bases remained unmatched. The sequence was obtained from an adult with an advanced solid tumor such as melanoma, head and neck, liver or kidney cancer. The source material was CD4+ or CD8+ T cells sorted from blood, sampled in a trial of the OX40 agonist ivuxolimab. The chain carries TRBV5-3 and TRBJ2-2, with 7 positions matching TRBD1. TRBV5-3 is assigned to the ORF class and has an uncertain function. The CDR3 spells CATLDRYTGELFF. The CDR3 DNA follows: TGTGCCACCTTGGACAGGTACACCGGGGAGCTGTTTTTT.